This T cell receptor beta chain was retrieved from a study of cytomegalovirus exposure and HLA in healthy donors. Study-level results: In an earlier analysis, most TCR beta V segments were productive about 87% or about 30% of the time. Immune exposure information comprised only CMV serostatus. The authors enumerated 150 to 200 TCR beta chains as linked to cytomegalovirus.

Germline V lookup: CDR1 SEHNR, CDR2 FQNEAQ (reference sequence). Deletions cut 2 bases from V and 9 bases from J, with 11 bases between. This CDR3 is built from 14 residues. This clone occurred once. The target antigen is unknown. Researchers ran the PCR with 60 Vbeta and 13 Jbeta primers. The data were produced by immunoSEQ multiplex PCR, yet TCRdb's version contains in-frame clones alone and is incomplete. The table lists approximately 100,000 clones, 70% to 85% of them singletons. The genes are TRBV7-9 and TRBJ1-6; D uncertain. The receptor's source is a woman under 30 in good health and CMV-seronegative. Sequenced input: PBMCs. CDR3 coding DNA: TGTGCCAGCAGCTTAACGGGGTTTGGTTCACCCCTCCACTTT. Its protein product is CASSLTGFGSPLHF.